Given below is one T cell receptor (beta chain) in context. Patients from Seattle were sampled longitudinally, starting during active infection. These data are taken from a study of blood T cell repertoires in COVID-19. Overall study context: In each case, the material was cDNA or gDNA derived from T cells, B-cell-depleted T cells, or PBMCs.

The V segment lost 4 bases and the J segment 2 bases; nucleotides outside the gene matches: 7. CDR3 length equals 15 residues. The germline CDR1 and CDR2 sequences are SGHTS and YDEGEE. Per the study methods: The assay estimated nucleated cells by amplifying reference gene primers. The table came from immunoSEQ multiplex PCR; TCRdb's copy has only in-frame clones and leaves some out. The V and J calls and clone size are taken from that table; D and trimming were inferred from the DNA. The sample comprises over 200,000 clones, 90% of which are singletons, and 2% to 3% rests with the top ten. The TCR comes from a man aged 30 to 45 with COVID-19, enrolled during active disease. Material: peripheral blood. The V gene is TRBV5-8, the J gene TRBJ1-2, with 8 bases matching TRBD1. The CDR3 region is CASSRPGQGNYGYTF. CDR3 coding DNA: TGTGCCAGCAGCCGACCCGGACAGGGAAACTATGGCTACACCTTC. Combining the CDR3 with reference TRBV5-8 and TRBJ1-2 gives the whole variable domain EAGVTQSPTHLIKTRGQQATLRCSPISGHTSVYWYQQALGLGLQFLLWYDEGEERNRGNFPPRFSGRQFPNYSSELNVNALELEDSALYLCASSRPGQGNYGYTFGSGTRLTVV.